This entry lists 15 T cell receptor beta chains sequenced from one sample in a study of blood T cell repertoires in COVID-19. TCRdb's table, derived via immunoSEQ multiplex PCR, lists solely in-frame clones and lacks some. The repertoire holds 110,000 to 150,000 clones, with 65% to 80% as singletons. Specimen: peripheral blood. Source of these receptors: a man in his sixties with acute or convalescent COVID-19.

Turning to this clone: At one boundary the junction diverges from the germline segment, which might be a read error. J is TRBJ2-5 and V is TRBV7-2; D unresolved. The V gene's germline CDR1 is SGHTA and CDR2 FQGNSA. The CDR3 has 14 residues. The CDR3 loop is CASSPPPSREIQYF. The CDR3 DNA sequence: TGTGCCAGCAGCCCACCCCCCTCGCGCGAGATCCAGTACTTC.

The chain carries TRBV30 and TRBJ2-2, with D possibly TRBD2 on 6 matching bases. From germline, CDR1 is GTSNPN and CDR2 SVGIG (reference sequence). The CDR3 loop spans 13 amino acids. The V end lost 8 bases, the J end lost 7 bases, and 17 bases lay between the germline ends. CDR3 sequence (DNA): TGTGCCCTGAGGGAGGTTATTAACGGGGAGCTGTTTTTT. Its protein is CALREVINGELFF. Full variable domain (rest looked up from reference TRBV30 and TRBJ2-2): SQTIHQWPATLVQPVGSPLSLECTVEGTSNPNLYWYRQAAGRGLQLLFYSVGIGQISSEVPQNLSASRPQDRQFILSSKKLLLSDSGFYLCALREVINGELFFGEGSRLTVL.

The V call is TRBV29-1, the J call TRBJ2-7, with D perhaps TRBD1 (5 bases). V lost 0 bases and J 7 bases, leaving 25 bases between the germline ends. The germline V gene encodes CDR1 SQVTM and CDR2 ANQGSEA. CDR3 length: 17 residues. The CDR3: CSVEDRSGAGKHREQYF. For the CDR3, the DNA is TGCAGCGTTGAAGATAGATCTGGTGCAGGGAAACACAGGGAGCAGTACTTC.

V gene TRBV29-1 combines with J gene TRBJ2-3; weak D call: TRBD2 (7 bases). From germline, CDR1 is SQVTM and CDR2 ANQGSEA. V was shortened by 6 bases and J by 2 bases, with 18 bases between the two germline ends. This CDR3 contains 15 residues. CDR3 protein: CSVGGGQTTTDTQYF. CDR3 DNA sequence: TGCAGCGTAGGGGGGGGGCAGACCACCACAGATACGCAGTATTTT.

The V and J genes are TRBV28 and TRBJ2-7, with D hard to call. There are 13 residues in the CDR3. CDR1 and CDR2 (germline): MDHEN, SYDVKM. V was clipped by 6 bases and J by 0 bases, with 9 bases between them. The DNA for the CDR3 is TGTGCCAGCAGACAGAGAAACTCCTACGAGCAGTACTTC. As protein: CASRQRNSYEQYF.

The chain recombines TRBV6-1 with TRBJ1-3; D remains ambiguous. The ends were cut back, 0 bases at V and 4 bases at J, with 13 bases in the middle. Germline CDR1 and CDR2: MNHNS and SASEGT. The CDR3 sequence is 16 residues long. The CDR3 sequence: CASSEALGGFGNTIYF. The CDR3 region has the DNA TGTGCCAGCAGTGAAGCGTTGGGCGGGTTCGGAAACACCATATATTTT.

The chain links TRBV3-1 (or the pseudogene TRBV3-2) to TRBJ2-5; tentative D call: TRBD1 (5 bases). V lost 1 base, J lost 3 bases, and 6 bases lay in between. The V gene's germline CDR1 is LGHDT and CDR2 YNNKEL (reference sequence). This CDR3 region has 13 residues. In DNA form, the CDR3 reads TGTGCCAGCAGCCAAGGGACAAAAGAGACCCAGTACTTC. Its protein is CASSQGTKETQYF.

CDR3 sequence reads: CASSFSPYRVSSYEQYF. The CDR3 DNA sequence: TGTGCCAGCAGCTTTAGCCCCTACAGGGTCAGCTCCTACGAGCAGTACTTC. The gene calls are TRBV11-2 and TRBJ2-7; perhaps TRBD1 as D (6 bases). This CDR3 has 17 amino acids. Germline CDR1 SGHAT, CDR2 FQNNGV. Trimming shortened V by 3 bases and J by 0 bases, and 18 bases separated the two germline ends.

The table lists this clone with a few counts. The chain has TRBV9 and TRBJ2-3; D is possibly TRBD1 (6 bases). V was pared by 0 bases and J by 2 bases, with 13 bases between. The CDR3 spans 16 residues. Per the germline V gene, CDR1 is SGDLS and CDR2 is YYNGEE. The CDR3 nucleotides read TGTGCCAGCAGCGTAGAAGGATTGGGGGCCACAGATACGCAGTATTTT. Its protein product is CASSVEGLGATDTQYF.

The chain has TRBV19 and TRBJ2-4; 7 bases agree with TRBD2. The CDR3 spans 14 residues. The J segment lost 4 bases and the V segment lost 2 bases, leaving 2 bases of the junction unmatched. In germline, CDR1 is LNHDA, CDR2 SQIVND (reference sequence). Written as DNA, the CDR3 is TGTGCCAGTAGTATACTAGCGGCTAAAAACATTCAGTACTTC. As protein: CASSILAAKNIQYF.

This clone was seen more than once but under ten times. This chain connects TRBV6-5 to TRBJ2-3; 11 positions agree with TRBD2. From germline, CDR1 is MNHEY and CDR2 SVGAGI. V lost 10 bases, J lost 2 bases, and 5 bases stayed unmatched. The CDR3 sequence is 14 residues long. The CDR3 DNA sequence: TGTGCCACTTTGACTAGCGGGAACACAGATACGCAGTATTTT. This translates into CATLTSGNTDTQYF.

In this sample, this clone turned up once. V gene TRBV28 combines with J gene TRBJ2-1, with 7 bases matching TRBD2. CDR1 and CDR2 (germline): MDHEN, SYDVKM. There are 15 residues in the CDR3. Trimming cost V 1 base and J 4 bases; bases outside gene matches: 4. Here the CDR3 reads CASSLLREAYNEQFF. The DNA of the CDR3 is TGTGCCAGCAGTTTATTACGGGAGGCTTACAATGAGCAGTTCTTC. The full variable domain, its missing parts supplied by reference TRBV28 and TRBJ2-1, is DVKVTQSSRYLVKRTGEKVFLECVQDMDHENMFWYRQDPGLGLRLIYFSYDVKMKEKGDIPEGYSVSREKKERFSLILESASTNQTSMYLCASSLLREAYNEQFFGPGTRLTVL.

The table lists this clone with a few counts. This CDR3 reads CASSQGILFGYKQYF. CDR3 sequence (DNA): TGTGCCAGCAGCCAAGGCATTCTCTTCGGGTACAAGCAGTACTTC. V usage is TRBV14 and J usage is TRBJ2-7; D gene uncertain. The germline CDR1 and CDR2 sequences are SGHDN and FVKESK. V was pared by 1 base and J by 8 bases, with 18 bases between. The CDR3 covers 15 residues.

The rearrangement joins TRBV7-3 to TRBJ2-7, with 9 nucleotides matching TRBD2. V lost 4 bases to trimming and J lost 5 bases; unmatched junction nucleotides: 9. This CDR3 contains 15 residues. The germline gives CDR1 SGHTA, CDR2 FQGTGA. CDR3 in amino acids: CASSSDLAGRHEQYF. In nucleotides, the CDR3 is TGTGCCAGCAGCTCAGATCTAGCGGGAAGACACGAGCAGTACTTC.

This chain joins TRBV19 and TRBJ2-3, with 8 bases matching TRBD1. CDR1 and CDR2 from the germline V gene are LNHDA and SQIVND (reference sequence). The CDR3 loop spans 17 amino acids. V was pared by 1 base and J by 3 bases, with 9 bases of the junction left unmatched. This CDR3 reads CASSIVFPTGETDTQYF. The CDR3 nucleotides read TGTGCCAGTAGTATAGTGTTCCCGACAGGGGAAACAGATACGCAGTATTTT.